This passage covers 16 T cell receptor beta chains from one sample sequenced in a study of cytomegalovirus exposure and HLA in healthy donors. Primers: 60 Vbeta forward and 13 Jbeta reverse. Produced via immunoSEQ multiplex PCR; TCRdb's table is partial and in-frame only. The sample holds 150,000 to 200,000 clones; roughly 83% are singletons and the top ten take 0.25% to 0.3%. What was sequenced was PBMCs. These receptors originate from a boy younger than 18 in good health and CMV-seronegative.

The V and J genes are TRBV7-2 and TRBJ2-3, with D maybe TRBD2 (7 bases). This CDR3 has 18 residues. The germline gives CDR1 SGHTA, CDR2 FQGNSA. Trimming shortened V by 1 base and J by 6 bases, and 23 bases separated the two germline ends. CDR3 DNA sequence: TGTGCCAGCAGCTTAGTATTCTGGGGGGGGCAGAAGTTGGATACGCAGTATTTT. This translates into CASSLVFWGGQKLDTQYF.

The chain carries TRBV19 and TRBJ1-5; 7 bases agree with TRBD1. The germline V gene encodes CDR1 LNHDA and CDR2 SQIVND (reference sequence). This CDR3 has 15 amino acids. V was pared by 3 bases and J by 6 bases, with 8 bases of the junction left unmatched. The DNA of the CDR3 is TGTGCCAGTAGTATCGAGGGACAGATCGGTCAGCCCCAGCATTTT. It translates to CASSIEGQIGQPQHF.

CDR3 residues: CASSPELPPSTDTQYF. CDR3 coding DNA: TGTGCCAGCTCTCCAGAGCTACCCCCGAGCACAGATACGCAGTATTTT. The genes are TRBV18 and TRBJ2-3; D uncertain. V was clipped by 6 bases and J by 0 bases, with 16 bases between them. The germline V gene has CDR1 KGHSH and CDR2 LQKENI. The CDR3 totals 16 residues.

The V call is TRBV11-2, the J call TRBJ2-7; tentatively, D is TRBD1 (5 bases). The CDR3 loop spans 14 amino acids. The V gene lost 7 bases and the J gene lost 7 bases, with 20 bases spanning the gap. CDR1 and CDR2 (germline): SGHAT, FQNNGV. CDR3 nucleotide sequence: TGTGCCAGCACCCCGGTAGGGGTTTATGGGGAGCAGTACTTC. It is translated as CASTPVGVYGEQYF.

This chain uses TRBV15 with TRBJ1-1; D not resolved. V gave up 5 bases and J gave up 5 bases, with 12 bases separating them. The germline CDR1 and CDR2 sequences are LNHNV and YYDKDF (reference sequence). This CDR3 spans 13 amino acids. DNA for the CDR3: TGTGCCACCAGCCGGACGGGGTGGACTGAAGCTTTCTTT. Translated, it gives CATSRTGWTEAFF.

The chain links TRBV9 to TRBJ1-2, with 9 positions matching TRBD1. In germline, CDR1 is SGDLS, CDR2 YYNGEE. The ends lost 3 bases at V and 4 bases at J; junction bases unmatched: 7. The CDR3 is 15 amino acids. The chain's CDR3 is CASSAASTGGYGYTF. CDR3 nucleotide sequence: TGTGCCAGCAGCGCCGCTTCGACAGGGGGCTATGGCTACACCTTC.

The chain carries TRBV19 and TRBJ2-1; 10 nucleotides agree with TRBD2. CDR1 and CDR2 (germline): LNHDA, SQIVND (reference sequence). V gave up 5 bases and J gave up 1 base; unmatched junction bases: 5. CDR3 size: 16 residues. The CDR3 loop reads CASSFPSGSSYNEQFF. CDR3 DNA: TGTGCCAGTAGTTTTCCTAGCGGGAGTTCCTACAATGAGCAGTTCTTC.

The chain has TRBV19 and TRBJ1-1; TRBD1 aligns across 8 bases. V shed 7 bases, J shed 4 bases, and the junction held 8 bases outside the gene matches. From germline, CDR1 is LNHDA and CDR2 SQIVND (reference sequence). The CDR3 spans 14 residues. Here the CDR3 reads CASTRGTGRTEAFF. Written as DNA, the CDR3 is TGTGCCAGTACCAGAGGGACAGGTCGCACTGAAGCTTTCTTT.

The genes are TRBV13 and TRBJ2-3; TRBD2 agrees at 9 bases. Looked up from germline, CDR1 is PRHDT and CDR2 is FYEKMQ (reference sequence). The CDR3 has 19 amino acids. Germline trimming cut 8 bases from V and 3 bases from J; bases unmatched to any gene: 21. The CDR3 here is CASRPRMRGRAVSTDTQYF. The CDR3 nucleotides read TGTGCCAGCCGACCTCGGATGCGCGGGAGGGCCGTCTCAACAGATACGCAGTATTTT.

This clone has just a few counts. This chain connects TRBV7-8 to TRBJ2-3; D is unclear. The CDR3 is 14 amino acids. Germline CDR1 reads SGHVS; CDR2 reads FQNEAQ. The V end was cut by 6 bases, the J end by 3 bases, with 13 bases between. The CDR3 sequence is CASRGSTGTDTQYF. For the CDR3, the DNA is TGTGCCAGCAGAGGTTCGACTGGTACAGATACGCAGTATTTT.

This clone has just a few counts. The chain carries TRBV6-5 and TRBJ1-5, with D uncertain. This CDR3 is 14 amino acids long. V was cut by 0 bases and J by 4 bases, with 7 bases left in between. The germline V gene has CDR1 MNHEY and CDR2 SVGAGI. CDR3 sequence (DNA): TGTGCCAGCAGTTACTCCTCGGGAAATCAGCCCCAGCATTTT. Amino acids: CASSYSSGNQPQHF.

CDR3 sequence (DNA): TGTGCCAGCAGTCCCAGCTCCTACAATGAGCAGTTCTTC. Its protein product is CASSPSSYNEQFF. The chain couples TRBV6-5 to TRBJ2-1; no clear D gene. Germline CDR1 and CDR2: MNHEY and SVGAGI. The CDR3 has 13 amino acids. With 5 bases removed from V and 0 bases from J, the gap between germline ends came to 5 bases.

This chain connects TRBV29-1 to TRBJ2-1, with 9 bases aligning to TRBD2. The CDR3 loop spans 13 amino acids. V lost 4 bases to trimming and J lost 9 bases; unmatched junction nucleotides: 7. Germline V gene sequence: CDR1 SQVTM, CDR2 ANQGSEA. This chain's CDR3 is CSVGGGRVGEQFF. Here the CDR3 DNA reads TGCAGCGTTGGCGGCGGGAGGGTAGGTGAGCAGTTCTTC.

This chain joins TRBV19 and TRBJ1-6, with TRBD1 as a possible D gene (6 bases). Per the germline V gene, CDR1 is LNHDA and CDR2 is SQIVND (reference sequence). V shed 7 bases and J shed 8 bases, with 12 bases lying between them. The CDR3 length is 13 residues. CDR3 nucleotides: TGTGCCAGTACCGCCGGGACATATTCACCCCTCCACTTT. Translation gives CASTAGTYSPLHF.

The chain links TRBV6-6 to TRBJ1-2; 8 nucleotides agree with TRBD1. CDR1 and CDR2 from the germline V gene are MNHNY and SVGAGI (reference sequence). J gave up 7 bases and V 4 bases, and 2 bases lay outside the gene matches. The CDR3 loop spans 12 amino acids. The DNA for the CDR3 is TGTGCCAGCAGTTCCGGGACAGGTGGCTACACCTTC. Residues: CASSSGTGGYTF.

This clone has just one count. The rearrangement uses TRBV6-5 and TRBJ1-1, with D uncertain. Germline V gives CDR1 MNHEY, CDR2 SVGAGI. This CDR3 region has 13 residues. Trimming shortened V by 5 bases and J by 8 bases, and 15 bases separated the two germline ends. This CDR3 is CASSEHPGLEAFF. The DNA for the CDR3 is TGTGCCAGCAGTGAACACCCGGGTCTGGAAGCTTTCTTT.